This section outlines one TCR beta chain sequence together with its context. Its antigen is unknown. This sample was included in a study of shared clonotypes between healthy human individuals. Broader study findings: Having only a few donors restricted how much genetic and exposure-history diversity was captured. Sampling covered blood only; tissue repertoires likely differ. Non-shared clonotypes were found to have lower generation probabilities than the clonotypes that were shared by all four of the sorted-subset donors.

The CDR3 totals 15 residues. Germline loops: CDR1 MDHEN, CDR2 SYDVKM. Trimming stripped 2 bases from V and 4 bases from J, with 14 bases between. Sorted subsets were amplified in replicate PCRs using 200 ng DNA, around 30,000 T cell genomes. Produced via immunoSEQ multiplex PCR; TCRdb's table is partial and in-frame only. Of 1.5 million to 2.5 million clones in the sample, about 95% were seen once. CD45RO-negative, CCR7-selected cells formed the naive CD8 fraction, which excluded terminally differentiated effector memory CD45RA+ cells. Sequences were obtained from naive CD8+ T cells sorted from blood. The chain uses TRBV28 and TRBJ1-1; D is undetermined. This clonotype was obtained from a man aged 18 to 30 in good health. The CDR3 region has the DNA TGTGCCAGCAGTTTAGGCCAGGCCTCCGGCACTGAAGCTTTCTTT. Amino acids: CASSLGQASGTEAFF.